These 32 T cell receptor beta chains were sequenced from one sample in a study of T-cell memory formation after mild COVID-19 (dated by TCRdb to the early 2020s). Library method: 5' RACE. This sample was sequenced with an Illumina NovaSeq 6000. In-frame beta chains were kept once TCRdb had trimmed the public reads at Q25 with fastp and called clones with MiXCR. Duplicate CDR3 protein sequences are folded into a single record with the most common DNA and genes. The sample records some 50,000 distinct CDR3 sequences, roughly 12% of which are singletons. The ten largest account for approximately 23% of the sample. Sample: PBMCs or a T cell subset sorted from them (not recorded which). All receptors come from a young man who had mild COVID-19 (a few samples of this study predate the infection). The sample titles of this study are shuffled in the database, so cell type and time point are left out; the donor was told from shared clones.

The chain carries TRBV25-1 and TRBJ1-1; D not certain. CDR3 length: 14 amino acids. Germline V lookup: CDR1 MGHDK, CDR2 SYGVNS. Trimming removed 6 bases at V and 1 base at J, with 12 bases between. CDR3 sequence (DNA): TGTGCCAGCAGCCCGACGGGCTGGAACACTGAAGCTTTCTTT. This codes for CASSPTGWNTEAFF.

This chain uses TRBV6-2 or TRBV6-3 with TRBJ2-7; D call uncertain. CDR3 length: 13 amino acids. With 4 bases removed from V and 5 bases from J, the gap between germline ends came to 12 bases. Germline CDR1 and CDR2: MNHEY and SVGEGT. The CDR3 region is CASSWGERHEQYV. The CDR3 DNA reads TGTGCCAGCAGTTGGGGTGAGAGACACGAGCAGTACGTC.

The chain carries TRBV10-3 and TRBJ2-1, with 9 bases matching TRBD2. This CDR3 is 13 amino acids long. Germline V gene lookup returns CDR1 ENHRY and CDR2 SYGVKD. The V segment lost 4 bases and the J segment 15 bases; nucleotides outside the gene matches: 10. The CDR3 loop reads CAISGEERGARFF. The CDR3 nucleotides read TGTGCCATCAGTGGGGAGGAGCGGGGGGCCAGGTTCTTC.

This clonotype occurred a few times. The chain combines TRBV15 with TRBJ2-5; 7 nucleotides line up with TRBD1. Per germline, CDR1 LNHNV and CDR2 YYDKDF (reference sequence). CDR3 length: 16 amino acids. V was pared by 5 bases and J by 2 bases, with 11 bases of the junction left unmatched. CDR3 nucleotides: TGTGCCACCAGCCGTGTAGATTACAGGGGACAAGAGACCCAGTACTTC. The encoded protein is CATSRVDYRGQETQYF.

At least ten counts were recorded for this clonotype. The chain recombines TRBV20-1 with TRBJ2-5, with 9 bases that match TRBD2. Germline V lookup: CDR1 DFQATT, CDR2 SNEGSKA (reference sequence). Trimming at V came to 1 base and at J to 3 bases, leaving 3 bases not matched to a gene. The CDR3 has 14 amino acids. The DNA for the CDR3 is TGCAGTGCTAGAGCGACTAGCGGCAAAGAGACCCAGTACTTC. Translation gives CSARATSGKETQYF.

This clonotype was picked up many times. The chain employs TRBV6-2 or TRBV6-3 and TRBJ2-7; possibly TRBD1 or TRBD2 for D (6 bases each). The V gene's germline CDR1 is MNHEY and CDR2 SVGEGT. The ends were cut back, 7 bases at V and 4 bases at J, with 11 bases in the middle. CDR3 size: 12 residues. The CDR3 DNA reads TGTGCCAGCATCGGGGGCGAATACGAGCAGTACTTC. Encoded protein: CASIGGEYEQYF.

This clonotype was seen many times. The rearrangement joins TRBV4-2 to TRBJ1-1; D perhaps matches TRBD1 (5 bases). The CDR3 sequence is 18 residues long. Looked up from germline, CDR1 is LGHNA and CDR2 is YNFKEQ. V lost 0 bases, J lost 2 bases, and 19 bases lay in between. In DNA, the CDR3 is TGTGCCAGCAGCCAAGATGAGCGGGCTACAGGTCTTAACACTGAAGCTTTCTTT. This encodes CASSQDERATGLNTEAFF.

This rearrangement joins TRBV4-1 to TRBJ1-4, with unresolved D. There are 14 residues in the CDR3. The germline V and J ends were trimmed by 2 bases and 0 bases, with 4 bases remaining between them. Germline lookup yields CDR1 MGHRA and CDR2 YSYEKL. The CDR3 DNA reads TGCGCCAGCAGCCAAATTGCAACTAATGAAAAACTGTTTTTT. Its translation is CASSQIATNEKLFF.

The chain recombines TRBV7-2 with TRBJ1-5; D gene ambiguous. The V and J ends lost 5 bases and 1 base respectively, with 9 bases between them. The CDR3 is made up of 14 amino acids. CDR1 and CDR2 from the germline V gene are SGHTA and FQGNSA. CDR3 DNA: TGTGCCAGCAGCCAGAGAACAAGCAATCAGCCCCAGCATTTT. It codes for CASSQRTSNQPQHF.

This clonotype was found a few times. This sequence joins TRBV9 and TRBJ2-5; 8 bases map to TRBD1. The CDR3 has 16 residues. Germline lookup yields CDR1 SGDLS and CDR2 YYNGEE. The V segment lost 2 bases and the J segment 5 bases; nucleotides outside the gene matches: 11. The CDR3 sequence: CASSVQGASESETQYF. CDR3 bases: TGTGCCAGCAGCGTCCAGGGGGCTAGCGAGTCGGAGACCCAGTACTTC.

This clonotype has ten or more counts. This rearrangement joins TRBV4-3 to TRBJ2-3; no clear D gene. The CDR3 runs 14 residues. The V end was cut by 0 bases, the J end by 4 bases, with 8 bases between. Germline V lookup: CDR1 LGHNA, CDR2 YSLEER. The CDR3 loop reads CASSQDVLADTQYF. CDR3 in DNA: TGCGCCAGCAGCCAAGATGTCCTAGCAGATACGCAGTATTTT.

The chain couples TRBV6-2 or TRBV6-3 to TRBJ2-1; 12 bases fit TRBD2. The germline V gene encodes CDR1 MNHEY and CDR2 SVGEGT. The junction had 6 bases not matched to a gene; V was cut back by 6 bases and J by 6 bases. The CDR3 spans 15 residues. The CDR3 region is CASSHLAGGPNEQFF. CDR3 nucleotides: TGTGCCAGCAGCCACCTAGCGGGGGGGCCCAATGAGCAGTTCTTC.

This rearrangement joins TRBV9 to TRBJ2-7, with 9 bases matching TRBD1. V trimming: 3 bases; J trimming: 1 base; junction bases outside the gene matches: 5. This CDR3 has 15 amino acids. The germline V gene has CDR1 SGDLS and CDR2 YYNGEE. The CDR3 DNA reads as TGTGCCAGCAGCGCAGGGGGACAGGGATCCTACGAGCAGTACTTC. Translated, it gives CASSAGGQGSYEQYF. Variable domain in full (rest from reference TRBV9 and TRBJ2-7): DSGVTQTPKHLITATGQRVTLRCSPRSGDLSVYWYQQSLDQGLQFLIQYYNGEERAKGNILERFSAQQFPDLHSELNLSSLELGDSALYFCASSAGGQGSYEQYFGPGTRLTVT.

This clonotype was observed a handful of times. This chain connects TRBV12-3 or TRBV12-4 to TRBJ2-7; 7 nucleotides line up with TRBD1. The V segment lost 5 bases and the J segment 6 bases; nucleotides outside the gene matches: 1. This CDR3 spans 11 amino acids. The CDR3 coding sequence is TGTGCCAGCAGTCGGACAGGCGAGCAGTACTTC. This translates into CASSRTGEQYF.

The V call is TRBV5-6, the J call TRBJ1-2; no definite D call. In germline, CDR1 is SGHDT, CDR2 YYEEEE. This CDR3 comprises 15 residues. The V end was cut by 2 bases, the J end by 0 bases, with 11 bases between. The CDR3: CASSFYSVTNYGYTF. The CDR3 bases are TGTGCCAGCAGCTTCTACAGCGTGACTAACTATGGCTACACCTTC.

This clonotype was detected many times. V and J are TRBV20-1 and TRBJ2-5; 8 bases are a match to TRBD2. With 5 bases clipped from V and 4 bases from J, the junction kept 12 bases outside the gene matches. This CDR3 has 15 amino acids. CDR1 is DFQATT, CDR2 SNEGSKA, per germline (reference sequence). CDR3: CSALTSGGPGETQYF. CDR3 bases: TGCAGTGCTCTCACCTCGGGGGGGCCCGGAGAGACCCAGTACTTC.

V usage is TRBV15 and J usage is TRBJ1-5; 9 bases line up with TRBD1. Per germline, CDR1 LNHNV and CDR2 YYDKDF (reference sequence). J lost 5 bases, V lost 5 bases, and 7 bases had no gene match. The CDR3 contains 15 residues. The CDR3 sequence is CATSGMTGGYQPQHF. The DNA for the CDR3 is TGTGCCACCAGCGGAATGACAGGGGGGTATCAGCCCCAGCATTTT.

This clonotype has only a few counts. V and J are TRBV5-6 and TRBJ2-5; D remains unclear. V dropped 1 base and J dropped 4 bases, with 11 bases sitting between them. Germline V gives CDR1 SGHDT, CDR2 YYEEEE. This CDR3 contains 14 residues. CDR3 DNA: TGTGCCAGCAGCTTGATTCCGGGTGGAGAGACCCAGTACTTC. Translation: CASSLIPGGETQYF.

The DNA of the CDR3 is TGTGCCAGCTCAGGCCCTTTCGAGAACACTGAAGCTTTCTTT. Protein: CASSGPFENTEAFF. The rearrangement uses TRBV18 and TRBJ1-1, with D uncertain. The ends were cut back, 5 bases at V and 1 base at J, with 11 bases in the middle. The CDR3 contains 14 residues. From germline, CDR1 is KGHSH and CDR2 LQKENI.

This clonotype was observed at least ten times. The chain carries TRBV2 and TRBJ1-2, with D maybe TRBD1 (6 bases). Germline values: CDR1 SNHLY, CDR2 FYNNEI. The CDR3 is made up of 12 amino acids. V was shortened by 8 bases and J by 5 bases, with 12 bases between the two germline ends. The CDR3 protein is CASEGGVYGYTF. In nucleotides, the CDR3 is TGTGCCAGCGAAGGGGGAGTTTATGGCTACACCTTC.

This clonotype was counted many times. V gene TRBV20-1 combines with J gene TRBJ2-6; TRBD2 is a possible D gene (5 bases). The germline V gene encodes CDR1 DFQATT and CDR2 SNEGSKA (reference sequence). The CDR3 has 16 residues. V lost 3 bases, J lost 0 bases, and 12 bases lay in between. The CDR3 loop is CSARDGINSGANVLTF. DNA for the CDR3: TGCAGTGCTAGGGACGGGATAAACTCTGGGGCCAACGTCCTGACTTTC.

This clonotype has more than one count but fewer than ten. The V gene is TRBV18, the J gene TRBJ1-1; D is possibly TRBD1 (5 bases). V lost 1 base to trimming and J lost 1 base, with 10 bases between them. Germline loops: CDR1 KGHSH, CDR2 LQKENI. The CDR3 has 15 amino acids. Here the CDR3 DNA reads TGTGCCAGCTCACCACAGGCGGGACGGAACACTGAAGCTTTCTTT. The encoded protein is CASSPQAGRNTEAFF.

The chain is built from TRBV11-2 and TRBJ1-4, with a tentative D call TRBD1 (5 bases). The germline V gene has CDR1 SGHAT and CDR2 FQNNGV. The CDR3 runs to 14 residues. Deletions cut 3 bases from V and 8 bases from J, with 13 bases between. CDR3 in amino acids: CASSLAGTWEKLFF. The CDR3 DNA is TGTGCCAGCAGCTTGGCAGGGACTTGGGAAAAACTGTTTTTT.

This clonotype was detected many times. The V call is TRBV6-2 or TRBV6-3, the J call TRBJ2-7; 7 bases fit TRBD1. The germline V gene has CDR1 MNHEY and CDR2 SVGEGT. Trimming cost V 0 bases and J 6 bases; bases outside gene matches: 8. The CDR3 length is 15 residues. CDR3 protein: CASSYSPKGGIEQYV. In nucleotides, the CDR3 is TGTGCCAGCAGTTACTCCCCTAAAGGGGGCATCGAGCAGTACGTC.

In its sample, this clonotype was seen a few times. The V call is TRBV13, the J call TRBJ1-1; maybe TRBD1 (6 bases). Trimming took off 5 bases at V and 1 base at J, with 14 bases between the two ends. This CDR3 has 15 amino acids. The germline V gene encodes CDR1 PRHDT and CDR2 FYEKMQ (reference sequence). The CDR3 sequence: CASSEGRGENTEAFF. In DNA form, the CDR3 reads TGTGCCAGCAGCGAAGGGAGGGGGGAGAACACTGAAGCTTTCTTT.

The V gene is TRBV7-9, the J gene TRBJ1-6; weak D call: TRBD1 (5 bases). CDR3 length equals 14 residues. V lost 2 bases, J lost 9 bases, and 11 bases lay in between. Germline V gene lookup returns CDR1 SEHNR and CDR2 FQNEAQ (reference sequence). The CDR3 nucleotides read TGTGCCAGCAGCTTATCAGGGCTGGGTTCACCCCTCCACTTT. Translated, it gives CASSLSGLGSPLHF.

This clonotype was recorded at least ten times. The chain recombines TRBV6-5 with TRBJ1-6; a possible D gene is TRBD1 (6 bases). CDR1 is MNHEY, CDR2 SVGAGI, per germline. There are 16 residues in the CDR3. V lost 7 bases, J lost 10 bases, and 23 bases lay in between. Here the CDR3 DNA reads TGTGCCAGCACCCCCGCCGGGACCTGGGGACAATCACCCCTCCACTTT. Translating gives CASTPAGTWGQSPLHF.

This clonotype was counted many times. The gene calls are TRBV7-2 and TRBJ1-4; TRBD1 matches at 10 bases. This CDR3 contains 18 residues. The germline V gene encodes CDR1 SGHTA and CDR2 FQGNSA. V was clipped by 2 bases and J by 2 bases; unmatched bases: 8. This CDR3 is CASSLRRQGALTNEKLFF. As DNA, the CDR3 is TGTGCCAGCAGCTTAAGGAGACAGGGGGCGCTTACTAATGAAAAACTGTTTTTT.

The CDR3 is CASSQVGTNSPLHF. CDR3 nucleotide sequence: TGCGCCAGCAGCCAGGTCGGGACGAATTCACCCCTCCACTTT. This rearrangement joins TRBV4-3 to TRBJ1-6; possibly TRBD1 for D (5 bases). CDR1 and CDR2 from the germline V gene are LGHNA and YSLEER. The CDR3 is 14 residues long. V gave up 3 bases and J gave up 7 bases, with 10 bases separating them.

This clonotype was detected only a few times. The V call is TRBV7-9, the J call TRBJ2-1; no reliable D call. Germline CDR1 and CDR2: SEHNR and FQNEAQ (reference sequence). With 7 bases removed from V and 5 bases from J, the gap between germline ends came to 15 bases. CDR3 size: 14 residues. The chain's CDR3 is CASIRSGGNNEQFF. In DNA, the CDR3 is TGTGCCAGCATTCGAAGTGGCGGAAACAATGAGCAGTTCTTC.

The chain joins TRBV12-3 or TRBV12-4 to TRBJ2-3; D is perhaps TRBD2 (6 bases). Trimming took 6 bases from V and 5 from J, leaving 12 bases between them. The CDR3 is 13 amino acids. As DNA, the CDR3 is TGTGCCAGCAGGCGGGGCCACAAAGATACGCAGTATTTT. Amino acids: CASRRGHKDTQYF.

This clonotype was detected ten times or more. CDR3 region: CASSLRGGEQYV. The DNA of the CDR3 is TGTGCCAGCAGTTTACGGGGGGGAGAGCAGTACGTC. This rearrangement joins TRBV27 to TRBJ2-7; 8 bases fit TRBD2. Germline loops: CDR1 MNHEY, CDR2 SMNVEV (reference sequence). The CDR3 totals 12 residues. The V gene end was trimmed by 2 bases and the J gene end by 7 bases; junction bases not matched to a gene: 1.